What follows describes a single T cell receptor beta chain. What it recognizes is unknown. This sample is part of a study of shared clonotypes between healthy human individuals. Findings of the study overall: Among donors, clonotype sharing was expected to be affected by sequencing depth.

Germline lookup yields CDR1 SGHTA and CDR2 FQGTGA. This CDR3 has 17 residues. Trimming removed 5 bases from V and 2 bases from J; junction bases left unmatched: 12. Profiled with immunoSEQ multiplex PCR; TCRdb holds only in-frame clones, not every one. This table holds over a million clones, roughly 97% found once. This sequence was found in a young man in good health. The sequencing sample was made of naive CD4+ T cells sorted from blood. Subset specified: CD45RA+ positively selected. V gene TRBV7-3 combines with J gene TRBJ2-3; 8 bases line up with TRBD2. CDR3 DNA sequence: TGTGCCAGCAGCCCCGGGGGTAGCGGGACTAACACAGATACGCAGTATTTT. Amino acid sequence: CASSPGGSGTNTDTQYF.